This record looks at one T cell receptor (beta chain) sequence and its context. What this receptor recognizes is not known. Base qualities are not at hand, and no much larger clone is one base apart. The data are from a study of shared clonotypes between healthy human individuals (TCRdb year 2020). In the study overall: Two women and a few men aged 18 to 49 years were included in the cohort. Blood TCR repertoires of 5 or 6 healthy adults were deeply sequenced to estimate repertoire size and the extent of clonotype sharing between individuals. To increase sequencing depth and limit assay-specific biases, different laboratories used diverse techniques to prepare libraries and sequence TCR repertoires. Per donor, leukapheresis produced somewhere between about 0.94 and 8.9 billion PBMCs.

TCR CDR3 regions were amplified from genomic DNA by multiplex PCR using the deep immunoSEQ assay. Extracted genomic DNA from each cell subset was distributed evenly across all wells of several immunoSEQ 96-well plates, and each plate was treated as a replicate. For unsorted PBMC, approximately 300 ng of genomic DNA, equivalent to about 30,000 T cell genomes, went into each replicate PCR. Genomic DNA from unsorted PBMC was sequenced over ten immunoSEQ deep assay plates. Purified libraries were measured with a Qubit 3.0 fluorometer, size-checked on a Bioanalyzer 2100, and measured again with the KAPA Library Quantification kit. Every immunoSEQ 96-well plate was sequenced on a dedicated single-read 150-cycle Illumina NextSeq 550 flow cell. As for the authors' bioinformatics: The immunoSEQ output contained only junctional sequences without quality scores, so filtering could not match that applied to full-length reads. Sequences were annotated with PyIR, a Python wrapper for IgBLAST v1.9, and V/J genes and CDR3 were assigned using IMGT germline references. Any read was removed if the V/J assignment was weak (E-value above 1e-6), the CDR3 was missing, or the read contained stop codons, out-of-frame junctions, or ambiguous translated residues. V3J clonotypes were defined as sequences sharing the same inferred V gene, J gene, and CDR3 amino acid sequence. To compute the percentage overlap between repertoires, the number of shared unique clonotypes was divided by the size of the smaller repertoire. Three approaches were used to assess repertoire richness: RTK rarefaction, the Chao1 estimator, and Recon v2.1 estimates of unobserved clonotypes. TCRdb limited this immuneACCESS table to in-frame rearrangements with V and J called. A share of clones is missing; checked studies link under half to unresolved V genes, and the rest is unexplained. V and J calls and clone size are those listed in that table; D and trimming were worked out from the DNA. For this sample there are about 490,000 clones; roughly 85% appear just once. The top ten hold about 12% of the sample.

Paper-wide results and their limitations: The small number of donors limited the genetic and exposure-history diversity represented. Based on pairwise subsampling, the degree of clonotype sharing among donors was expected to be affected by sequencing depth. Sampling was restricted to blood, and TCR repertoires in tissues likely differ from the TCR repertoires found in blood.

The donors were healthy, HIV-negative adults who had no recently reported acute infections or vaccinations. All donors were Caucasian adults living in Nashville, Tennessee, USA. For unsorted samples, approximately 84 million PBMCs were counted, and genomic DNA was extracted using the QIAamp DNA Blood Mini kit. Blood was collected by leukapheresis, and PBMCs were isolated by Ficoll-Histopaque density gradient centrifugation and then cryopreserved in liquid nitrogen vapor phase. CDR1 SGHTA and CDR2 FQGNSA were looked up in the germline V gene. The CDR3, cysteine through phenylalanine, is 16 amino acids long. The DNA shown is the 48-base CDR3, in frame from base 1. V ends up 3 bases short and J 1 base short, with an unmatched junction base count of 5.

The chain couples TRBV7-2 to TRBJ1-2; the central 10 bases match TRBD1. The sequence came from a woman in her 40s in good health. Some clones in this sample may be carry-over from other donors' samples. Sequencing was carried out using PBMCs. The CDR3 region: CASSLRQGAINYGYTF. Here is the DNA: TGTGCCAGCAGCTTGCGACAGGGGGCCATTAACTATGGCTACACCTTC.